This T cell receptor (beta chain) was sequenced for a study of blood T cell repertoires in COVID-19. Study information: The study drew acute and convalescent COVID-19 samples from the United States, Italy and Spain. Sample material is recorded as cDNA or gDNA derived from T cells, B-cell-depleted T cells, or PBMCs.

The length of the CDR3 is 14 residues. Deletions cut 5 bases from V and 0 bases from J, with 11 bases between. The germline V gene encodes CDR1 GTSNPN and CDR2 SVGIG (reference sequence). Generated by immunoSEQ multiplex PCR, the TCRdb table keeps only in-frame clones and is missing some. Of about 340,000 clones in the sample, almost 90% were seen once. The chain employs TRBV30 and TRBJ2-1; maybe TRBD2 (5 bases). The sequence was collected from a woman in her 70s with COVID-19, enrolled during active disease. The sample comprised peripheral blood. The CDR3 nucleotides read TGTGCCTGGGACACGGGGAGCTCCTACAATGAGCAGTTCTTC. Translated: CAWDTGSSYNEQFF.